This TCR beta chain was sequenced in a study of blood T cell repertoires in COVID-19. Study in general: The analysed material was cDNA or gDNA that came from T cells, B-cell-depleted T cells, or PBMCs.

CDR1 is MNHNY, CDR2 SVGAGI, per germline (reference sequence). Unmatched junction bases numbered 7, after V lost 2 bases and J lost 8 bases. This CDR3 contains 15 residues. In the original processing: Scientists estimated how many nucleated cells there were by amplifying reference gene primers. Only in-frame clones appear in the TCRdb table, and some are missing; sequencing was by immunoSEQ multiplex PCR. V, J and clone size are those of that table, while D and trimming were read from the DNA. The table lists 90,000 or so clones, approximately 90% of them singletons. V is TRBV6-6 and J is TRBJ1-2, with 11 bases identical to TRBD1. Sequenced: peripheral blood. This TCR was sampled from a human donor with active COVID-19. The donor label of this sample is uncertain. The CDR3: CASSYGPRTGGGYTF. The DNA for the CDR3 is TGTGCCAGCAGTTACGGTCCGCGGACAGGGGGCGGCTACACCTTC.